The 6 T cell receptor beta chains in this list originate from one sample, sequenced in a study of identical twins. Each CDR3 protein gets one entry after TCRdb re-called the 5' RACE reads with MiXCR. The data contain 450,000 or so distinct CDR3 sequences, 14% of them seen just once; the ten biggest clones take up approximately 0.52%. The same data also went into a second study, on yellow fever vaccine responses in identical twins.

The sample consisted of CD4+ T cells sorted from blood. Receptor source: a woman under 30 in good health.

This clonotype was picked up a small number of times. V gene TRBV29-1 combines with J gene TRBJ2-7; no clear D gene. Trimming left V 5 bases short and J 0 bases short, with 20 bases between. Germline loops: CDR1 SQVTM, CDR2 ANQGSEA. The CDR3 covers 16 residues. This chain's CDR3 is CSVKIAARLTSYEQYF. The DNA of the CDR3 is TGCAGCGTTAAAATTGCCGCGCGGTTAACCTCCTACGAGCAGTACTTC.

The table lists this clonotype with a few counts. V usage is TRBV9 and J usage is TRBJ2-7, with D tentatively TRBD1 (5 bases). This CDR3 has 13 amino acids. The germline V gene encodes CDR1 SGDLS and CDR2 YYNGEE. V was trimmed by 0 bases and J by 6 bases, leaving 10 bases between them. The CDR3 region is CASSVAGFGEQYF. CDR3 sequence (DNA): TGTGCCAGCAGCGTAGCAGGGTTCGGCGAGCAGTACTTC. The whole variable domain, filled in from reference TRBV9 and TRBJ2-7, reads DSGVTQTPKHLITATGQRVTLRCSPRSGDLSVYWYQQSLDQGLQFLIQYYNGEERAKGNILERFSAQQFPDLHSELNLSSLELGDSALYFCASSVAGFGEQYFGPGTRLTVT.

The chain combines TRBV28 with TRBJ2-5; a weak D match, TRBD1 (5 bases). The CDR3 spans 14 residues. The germline CDR1 and CDR2 sequences are MDHEN and SYDVKM. Trimming took 4 bases from V and 2 from J, leaving 11 bases between them. The CDR3 region has the DNA TGTGCCAGCAGTTCCTCAGGGCTACAAGAGACCCAGTACTTC. Translation: CASSSSGLQETQYF.

The chain recombines TRBV6-1 with TRBJ2-2; 9 bases align to TRBD1. The V and J ends lost 2 bases and 0 bases, in that order; junction bases with no gene match: 4. CDR1 and CDR2 (germline): MNHNS, SASEGT. The CDR3 contains 17 residues. The DNA for the CDR3 is TGTGCCAGCAGTGAAATACAGGGGGCCGCGAACACCGGGGAGCTGTTTTTT. This encodes CASSEIQGAANTGELFF.

The chain combines TRBV4-3 with TRBJ2-7, with no clear D. CDR1 is LGHNA, CDR2 YSLEER, per germline. The CDR3 has 14 amino acids. V gave up 1 base and J gave up 0 bases, with 7 bases separating them. The DNA for the CDR3 is TGCGCCAGCAGCCAAGCCTACCCCTCCTACGAGCAGTACTTC. Amino acid sequence: CASSQAYPSYEQYF.

This clonotype was seen a handful of times. V gene TRBV18 combines with J gene TRBJ2-1; TRBD2 matches 12 bases. Unmatched junction bases numbered 3, after V lost 4 bases and J lost 5 bases. The germline V gene has CDR1 KGHSH and CDR2 LQKENI. The CDR3 contains 15 residues. CDR3 sequence (DNA): TGTGCCAGCTCACGGACTAGCGGGGATAACAATGAGCAGTTCTTC. Translating gives CASSRTSGDNNEQFF.